The entry below gives a single T cell receptor beta chain sequence along with its context. The data were taken from a study of blood T cell repertoires in COVID-19. The repertoire was sequenced with immunoSEQ multiplex PCR; TCRdb's copy has only in-frame clones and lacks some. Here the sample spans about 89,000 clones, approximately 84% being singletons. The sample was peripheral blood. This clonotype was obtained from a man between 65 and 79 years old with COVID-19, enrolled during active disease.

Here the CDR3 reads CASSYTTGGYQQFF. Here the CDR3 DNA reads TGTGCCAGCAGTTACACGACAGGGGGCTATCAGCAGTTCTTC. The chain recombines TRBV6-5 with TRBJ2-1, with 10 positions matching TRBD1. The CDR3 runs to 14 residues. Germline V gene lookup returns CDR1 MNHEY and CDR2 SVGAGI. V was clipped by 2 bases and J by 11 bases; unmatched bases: 6.